This TCR beta chain was captured by sequencing in a study of PD-L1 blockade in urothelial cancer. Study at large: Men with urothelial cancer arising in the bladder made up twenty-five of 29 patients.

The CDR3 is 15 amino acids. The germline V gene has CDR1 SGHTS and CDR2 YDEGEE. The V segment lost 3 bases and the J segment 9 bases; nucleotides outside the gene matches: 11. Regarding time point: peripheral blood 6 weeks after treatment start. Some clones are missing from TCRdb's copy, which holds only in-frame ones; the method was immunoSEQ multiplex PCR. The table shows about 35,000 clones, with roughly 84% occurring only once. Sequencing was performed on PBMCs, taken around atezolizumab (anti-PD-L1) treatment. The source is a man in his forties with urothelial cancer. This chain uses TRBV5-8 with TRBJ1-1; TRBD1 aligns across 10 bases. The CDR3 protein is CASSSGTGAYSKAFF. DNA for the CDR3: TGTGCCAGCAGCTCCGGGACAGGGGCCTATTCGAAAGCTTTCTTT.